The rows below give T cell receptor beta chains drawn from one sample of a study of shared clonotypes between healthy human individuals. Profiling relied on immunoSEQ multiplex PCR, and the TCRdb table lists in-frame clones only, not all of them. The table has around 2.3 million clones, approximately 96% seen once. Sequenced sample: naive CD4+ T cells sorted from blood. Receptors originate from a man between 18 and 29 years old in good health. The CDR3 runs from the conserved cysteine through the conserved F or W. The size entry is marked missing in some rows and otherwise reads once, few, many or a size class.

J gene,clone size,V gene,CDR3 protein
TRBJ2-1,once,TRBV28,CASSSQRGGPDEQFF
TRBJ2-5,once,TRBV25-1,CASRTDSRGLGETQYF
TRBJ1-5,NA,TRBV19,CASSTSNRDRGSWQPQHF
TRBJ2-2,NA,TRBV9,CASSVGQGWTGELFF
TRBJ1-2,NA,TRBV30,CAWSVRDSYGYTF
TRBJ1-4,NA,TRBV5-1,CASSLVLGHEKLFF
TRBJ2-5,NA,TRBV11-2,CASSFTSGTGQETQYF
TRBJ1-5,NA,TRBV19,CASSTIRGRSQPQHF
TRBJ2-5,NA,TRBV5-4,CASQVGLVLETQYF
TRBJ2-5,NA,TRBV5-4,CASSRVGIKQETQYF
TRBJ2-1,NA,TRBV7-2,CASSLKNSNEQFF
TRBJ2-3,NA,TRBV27,CASSLRASGRSDTQYF